This entry features one TCR beta chain sequence. Its antigen remains unidentified. A TCRbeta library incorporating unique molecular identifiers was prepared. TCRdb recomputed calls from the PCR reads with MiXCR, one row per CDR3 protein. The data contain a few hundred thousand distinct CDR3 sequences, 10% to 15% of them singletons. This sample was included in a study of T-cell reconstitution after alpha-beta-depleted transplantation in children. Study results and caveats: Where some patients showed high TCRbeta diversity at day 60, it came from recipient T cells and thymic progenitors that had survived. When one year had passed after transplant, most T-cell counts and diversity came from newly produced T cells. Expanded graft clones numbering several hundred reportedly gave rise to alpha-beta T cells about two months after transplant.

Sequences were derived from PBMCs, mostly from graft donor cells, sampled 360 days after TCRalphabeta/CD19-depleted stem cell transplant. The TCR comes from a male patient aged 5 to 17 who had a stem cell transplant for acute myeloid leukemia, so the T cells may come from the graft donor.

The CDR3 loop is CASSLGQGRNEQFF. The CDR3 nucleotides read TGTGCCAGCAGTCTTGGACAGGGGAGGAATGAGCAGTTCTTC. The chain joins TRBV28 to TRBJ2-1; TRBD1 agrees at 9 bases. This CDR3 is 14 amino acids long. After removal of 5 bases from V and 7 bases from J, the junction contained 6 bases not matched to a gene. Germline V gene lookup returns CDR1 MDHEN and CDR2 SYDVKM.